The count of the clone carrying this T cell receptor beta chain is one. Germline loops: CDR1 SGHDN, CDR2 FVKESK. V was clipped by 3 bases and J by 0 bases, with 6 bases between them. This CDR3 is built from 15 residues. Random hexamers primed reverse transcription of 0.5 to 1 ug RNA. TCRdb re-called the immunoSEQ multiplex PCR reads through MiXCR, storing one row per CDR3 protein. The table has approximately 200,000 distinct CDR3 sequences, about 95% seen once; the top ten hold approximately 0.097%. The source of the sample is a study of CD8 T cells in Susac syndrome. This chain joins TRBV14 and TRBJ2-6; D is possibly TRBD1 (6 bases). The source material was CD4+ T cells from PBMCs. The sequence derives from a human donor with multiple sclerosis. CDR3 loop: CASSQGASGANVLTF. For the CDR3, the DNA is TGTGCCAGCAGCCAGGGGGCCTCTGGGGCCAACGTCCTGACTTTC.